The entry below describes one TCR beta chain. There are many counts of this clonotype. Its antigen target is currently unknown. No qualities accompany the bases; no much larger clone lies one base away. The method behind the library was 5' RACE. This sample was sequenced with a NextSeq 500. Unique molecular identifiers were attached to individual cDNA molecules in the TCR library protocol so that sequencing error and PCR bias could be corrected. Sequencing covered both TCR alpha and beta chains, and within each sample the abundances of alpha and beta sequences were tightly co-correlated. As for the authors' bioinformatics: Decombinator V4 was used to annotate the V gene, J gene and CDR3 of the TCR sequences. Expanded TCRs were defined as changing significantly between any two time points under a Poisson model with p below 0.0001. Abundances of TCRs were expressed as counts per million after normalisation to the total number of TCRs sequenced in each sample. VDJdb, accessed 1 November 2021, was searched for CMV, EBV and SARS-CoV-2 annotated TCRs, excluding TCRs annotated for multiple antigens. TCRdb ran its own pipeline on the public reads, namely fastp trimming at Q25 and MiXCR clone calling, and kept in-frame beta chains. Duplicate CDR3 protein sequences are folded into a single record with the most common DNA and genes. The V and J calls were not made by the authors but by TCRdb's processing. The table for this sample lists 15,000 to 25,000 distinct CDR3 sequences; 4.2% of them were counted only once. The ten largest make up around 7.3% of the sample.

These data come from a study of early T cells in non-severe SARS-CoV-2 infection (dated by TCRdb to the early 2020s). Looking at the study overall: Because TCR sequencing relied on bulk RNA taken from unsorted whole blood, pairing of alpha and beta chains was not possible. What the work shows at the level of the full study, not this receptor alone: VDJdb matching was skewed toward anti-spike CD8 responses and likely underestimated virus-specific expansions by missing private and CD4 specificities.

The study was a case-control design nested within a healthcare worker cohort in London, UK, with weekly nasopharyngeal swab PCR tests and blood sampling. Healthcare workers were recruited during the week of the UK lockdown, between 23 and 31 March 2020, and followed weekly for up to 16 weeks. The TCR comes from an adult who was a healthcare worker with PCR-confirmed SARS-CoV-2 infection or an uninfected control (not recorded which). The sequenced sample was whole blood.

The nucleotides read TGCAGCGTATGGACAGGGGTGAACAATGAGCAGTTCTTC. The translation is CSVWTGVNNEQFF. Recombination linked TRBV29-1 to TRBJ2-1; 9 bases in the middle match TRBD1. Trimming accounts for 6 bases at V and 5 bases at J, while the number of junction bases matched to no gene is 5. The germline V gene specifies SQVTM as CDR1 and ANQGSEA as CDR2. Its CDR3 holds 13 amino acids, cysteine through phenylalanine. Only the CDR3 DNA stays, 39 bases, in frame from base 1.